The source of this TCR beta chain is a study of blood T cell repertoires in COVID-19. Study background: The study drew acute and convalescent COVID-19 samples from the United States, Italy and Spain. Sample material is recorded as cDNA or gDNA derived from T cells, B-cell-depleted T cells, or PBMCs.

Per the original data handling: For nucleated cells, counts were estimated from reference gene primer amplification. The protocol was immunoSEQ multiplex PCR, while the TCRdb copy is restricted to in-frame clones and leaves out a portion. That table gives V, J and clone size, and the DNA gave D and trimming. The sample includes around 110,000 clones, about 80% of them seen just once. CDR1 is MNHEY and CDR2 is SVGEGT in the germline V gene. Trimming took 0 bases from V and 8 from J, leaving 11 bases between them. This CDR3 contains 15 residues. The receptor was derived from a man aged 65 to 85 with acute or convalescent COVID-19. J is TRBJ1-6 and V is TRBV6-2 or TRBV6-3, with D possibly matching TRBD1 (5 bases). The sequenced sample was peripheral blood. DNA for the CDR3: TGTGCCAGCAGTTACTCCTCAGGGATACATTCACCCCTCCACTTT. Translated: CASSYSSGIHSPLHF.